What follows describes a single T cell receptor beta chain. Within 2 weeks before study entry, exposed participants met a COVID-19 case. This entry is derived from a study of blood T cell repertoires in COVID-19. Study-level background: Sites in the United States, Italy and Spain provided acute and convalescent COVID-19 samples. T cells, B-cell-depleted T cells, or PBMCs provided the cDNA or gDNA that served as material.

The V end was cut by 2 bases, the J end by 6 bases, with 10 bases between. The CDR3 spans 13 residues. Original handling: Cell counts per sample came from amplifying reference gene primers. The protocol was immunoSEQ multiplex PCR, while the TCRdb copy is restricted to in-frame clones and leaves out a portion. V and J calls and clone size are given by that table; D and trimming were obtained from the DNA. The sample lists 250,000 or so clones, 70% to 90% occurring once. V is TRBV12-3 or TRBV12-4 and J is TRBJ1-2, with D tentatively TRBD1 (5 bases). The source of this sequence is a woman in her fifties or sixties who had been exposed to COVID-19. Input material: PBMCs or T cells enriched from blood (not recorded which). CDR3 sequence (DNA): TGTGCCAGCAGTTTATGGGGCTTACATGGCTACACCTTC. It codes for CASSLWGLHGYTF.